One T cell receptor (beta chain) is described in this entry. The specificity of this receptor is unknown. Base-call qualities are not available, and no considerably larger clone is one nucleotide away. The data were obtained in a study of vaccination effects on CD4 cells after COVID-19 (dated by TCRdb to about 2022). About the investigation overall: Participants received two doses of either the BNT162b2 or the mRNA-1273 mRNA SARS-CoV-2 vaccine. Cultures from other donors in the study were sequenced using the Oncomine TCR Beta short-read assay on an Illumina iSeq 100. In a couple of convalescent patients, pre-vaccine samples were collected 16 days and one week ahead of the first dose, 142 and 148 days after COVID-19 diagnosis. SARS-CoV-2 spike-specific CD4+ TCR repertoires from before and after mRNA vaccination were compared in COVID-19 convalescent patients and in infection-naive vaccine recipients. The full study included some eleven COVID-19 convalescent patients and a few SARS-CoV-2-naive healthy vaccine recipients. The full study reports these points: Marked clonal contraction was observed in both infection-induced and vaccine-induced clones at late post-vaccination timepoints, consistent with waning T cell responses. In convalescent patients, the post-vaccine spike-reactive repertoire consisted mainly of new vaccine-induced clones, largely distinct from infection-induced clones. Limitations of the study were the small number of convalescent patients and the absence of early post-infection timepoints.

Libraries were constructed by the immunoSEQ multiplex PCR assay. DNA from the cultured and isolated CD4+ T cells underwent TCR beta CDR3 sequencing. The original pipeline was this. Non-productive TCR sequences were removed and reads were trimmed to the CDR3 region, keeping CDR3s of at least 7 amino acids. The MANAFEST web app was used to identify antigen-specific clonotypes by comparing expansion in peptide wells with expansion in reference cultures. To be called positive, a clone needed expansion at FDR<0.05 compared with the reference and with all other wells, an odds ratio greater than 5, and a frequency greater than 0.1% in two replicate wells. Clonotypes significantly expanded in SARS-CoV-2 spike wells and in at least one common cold coronavirus spike condition were defined as cross-reactive. CDR3 similarity was assessed by Levenshtein distance with the stringdist R package, and unrooted trees were built with ape in R 3.6.1. Here the immuneACCESS table is served through TCRdb, limited to in-frame sequences with V and J called. Missing clones are a known gap in these copies; in checked studies unresolved V genes cover under half, and the rest lacks a known reason. From that table come the V and J calls and clone size; the DNA was used to work out D and trimming. Recorded for this sample are some 38,000 clones; about 73% of them occurred a single time. The top ten clonotypes cover over 15% of the sample.

The ViraFEST assay stimulated PBMC with viral peptide pools and then used TCR sequencing to identify antigen-specific CD4+ T cell clonotypes by expansion. After less than eleven days of culture, CD4+ T cells were isolated with the EasySep CD4+ T cell isolation kit. Convalescent patients had PCR-confirmed SARS-CoV-2 infection between March and December 2020, before Alpha, Beta and Delta variants emerged in the United States. Two million PBMC per well were cultured in IMDM with around 5% human AB serum, 10 IU/ml IL-2 and gentamicin, plus 10 ug/ml peptides. Half of the culture medium was replaced with fresh IL-2-containing medium on days 3 and 7. Each peptide stimulation condition was cultured in triplicate wells unless otherwise noted. Using Ficoll-Paque Plus gradient centrifugation, PBMC were separated from whole blood and then either used fresh or cryopreserved at -140C. The spike proteins of SARS-CoV-2 and of the common cold coronaviruses HCoV-NL63, HCoV-OC43 and HCoV-229E were spanned by overlapping peptide pools. The QIAamp micro DNA kit was used to extract genomic DNA from the cultured CD4+ T cells.

The CDR3, from cysteine to phenylalanine, totals 17 residues. Only the CDR3 DNA is retained, 51 bases long and in frame from the first base. The V and J ends are trimmed by 3 bases and 3 bases, leaving 19 bases between them. CDR1 and CDR2 are read off the germline V gene as MNHNS and SASEGT. The receptor was isolated from a human donor who had a prior SARS-CoV-2 infection. This chain is built from TRBV6-1 and TRBJ2-3, with a weak D call of TRBD1 (5 bases match). The input for sequencing was CD4+ T cells from PBMCs cultured with HCoV-NL63 spike peptides, taken before COVID-19 vaccination. The cell subset or site label here, explained by the study, means: HCoV-NL63 spike overlapping peptide pool stimulation. This receptor has the CDR3 CASSEKTQGFWTDTQYF. The DNA reads as follows: TGTGCCAGCAGTGAGAAAACCCAGGGTTTTTGGACAGATACGCAGTATTTT.